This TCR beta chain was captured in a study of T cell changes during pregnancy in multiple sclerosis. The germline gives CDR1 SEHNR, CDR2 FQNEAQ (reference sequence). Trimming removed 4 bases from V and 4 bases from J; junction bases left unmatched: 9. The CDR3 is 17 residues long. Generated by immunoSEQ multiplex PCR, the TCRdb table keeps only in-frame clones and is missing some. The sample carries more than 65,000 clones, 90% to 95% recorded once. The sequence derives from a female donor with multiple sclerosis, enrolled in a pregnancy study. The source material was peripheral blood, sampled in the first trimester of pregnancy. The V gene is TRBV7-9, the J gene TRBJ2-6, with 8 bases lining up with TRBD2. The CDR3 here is CASSYYRGGSGANVLTF. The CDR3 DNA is TGTGCCAGCAGCTATTACCGCGGGGGGTCCGGGGCCAACGTCCTGACTTTC.